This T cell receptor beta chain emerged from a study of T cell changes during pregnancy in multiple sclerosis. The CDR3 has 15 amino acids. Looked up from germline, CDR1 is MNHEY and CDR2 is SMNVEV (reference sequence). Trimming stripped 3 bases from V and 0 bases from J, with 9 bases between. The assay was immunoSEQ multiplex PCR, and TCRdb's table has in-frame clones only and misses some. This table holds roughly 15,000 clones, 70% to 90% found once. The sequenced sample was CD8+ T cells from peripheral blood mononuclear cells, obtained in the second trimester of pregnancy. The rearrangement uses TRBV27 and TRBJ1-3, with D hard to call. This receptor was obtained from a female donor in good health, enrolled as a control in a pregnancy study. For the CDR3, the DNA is TGTGCCAGCAGTTTTAATCGGGACTCTGGAAACACCATATATTTT. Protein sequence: CASSFNRDSGNTIYF.